Detailed here is one T cell receptor beta chain. The record originates from a study of response to subunit inactivated influenza vaccine. Trimming took off 2 bases at V and 0 bases at J, with 17 bases between the two ends. CDR3 size: 17 residues. TCRdb passed the RT-PCR reads through MiXCR, listing each CDR3 protein once. The sample shows about 190,000 distinct CDR3 sequences, around 15% of them seen only once. The sequence was obtained from a man between 50 and 59 years old who received an inactivated influenza vaccine. The chain couples TRBV23-1 to TRBJ2-7; D possibly corresponds to TRBD1 (5 bases). TRBV23-1 belongs to the ORF category, with a function that is uncertain. The sample here was CD8+ T cells sorted from PBMCs, taken roughly 5 days after vaccination. The DNA of the CDR3 is TGCGCCAGCAGTCAACCCCCTCGAGGCGACAGCTCCTACGAGCAGTACTTC. It encodes CASSQPPRGDSSYEQYF.